Below, 10 T cell receptor beta chains from the same sample are listed, as sequenced in a study of blood T cell repertoires in COVID-19. Profiling relied on immunoSEQ multiplex PCR, and the TCRdb table lists in-frame clones only, not all of them. The sample has about 320,000 clones, roughly nine tenths seen once. The sample comprised peripheral blood. Receptor source: a young man who had recovered from COVID-19.

J is TRBJ2-7 and V is TRBV18; the D gene is possibly TRBD1 (6 bases). The CDR3 is 17 amino acids. Germline V gene sequence: CDR1 KGHSH, CDR2 LQKENI. Deletions cut 0 bases from V and 0 bases from J, with 15 bases between. CDR3 residues: CASSPPWTASSSYEQYF. As DNA, the CDR3 is TGTGCCAGCTCACCACCTTGGACAGCCTCAAGCTCCTACGAGCAGTACTTC.

This chain uses TRBV28 with TRBJ1-1; no clear D. The CDR3 loop spans 13 amino acids. CDR1 and CDR2 from the germline V gene are MDHEN and SYDVKM. Trimming left V 6 bases short and J 3 bases short, with 11 bases between. This CDR3 is CASSPQAYTEAFF. CDR3 nucleotide sequence: TGTGCCAGCAGCCCGCAGGCGTACACTGAAGCTTTCTTT.

The rearrangement links TRBV6-5 to TRBJ1-2; D perhaps matches TRBD1 (6 bases). CDR1 and CDR2 from the germline V gene are MNHEY and SVGAGI. With 3 bases removed from V and 4 bases from J, the gap between germline ends came to 15 bases. This CDR3 contains 15 residues. CDR3 in DNA: TGTGCCAGCAGTTATACGGGACAAGAATCCTATGGCTACACCTTC. Residues: CASSYTGQESYGYTF.

The rearrangement uses TRBV30 and TRBJ1-5, with TRBD1 matching over 8 bases. CDR3 length: 14 residues. With 5 bases clipped from V and 6 bases from J, the junction kept 9 bases outside the gene matches. Germline values: CDR1 GTSNPN, CDR2 SVGIG (reference sequence). The CDR3 here is CAWGGQGGGQPQHF. As DNA, the CDR3 is TGTGCCTGGGGAGGACAGGGAGGAGGTCAGCCCCAGCATTTT. Drawing the rest from reference TRBV30 and TRBJ1-5, the complete variable domain is SQTIHQWPATLVQPVGSPLSLECTVEGTSNPNLYWYRQAAGRGLQLLFYSVGIGQISSEVPQNLSASRPQDRQFILSSKKLLLSDSGFYLCAWGGQGGGQPQHFGDGTRLSIL.

This chain uses TRBV10-3 with TRBJ1-3, with 7 bases aligning to TRBD1. V shed 7 bases, J shed 3 bases, and the junction held 9 bases outside the gene matches. This CDR3 is built from 15 residues. The germline CDR1 and CDR2 sequences are ENHRY and SYGVKD. CDR3 amino acids: CAITTSDRVGNTIYF. The CDR3 DNA sequence: TGTGCCATCACCACCTCTGACAGGGTTGGAAACACCATATATTTT.

This clone was seen more than once but under ten times. V and J are TRBV7-9 and TRBJ2-2, with a tentative D call TRBD1 (5 bases). This CDR3 spans 14 amino acids. CDR1 is SEHNR, CDR2 FQNEAQ, per germline (reference sequence). Trimming pared 1 base from V and 8 bases from J, leaving 11 bases between. As DNA, the CDR3 is TGTGCCAGCAGCTTAGAACAGGCAAGAGGGGAGCTGTTTTTT. It yields the protein CASSLEQARGELFF.

The rearrangement joins TRBV11-2 to TRBJ2-5; 7 bases fit TRBD2. This CDR3 contains 15 residues. Germline V gene lookup returns CDR1 SGHAT and CDR2 FQNNGV. V shed 5 bases and J 1 base; nucleotides not matched to a gene: 7. In nucleotides, the CDR3 is TGTGCCAGCAGCCCTTCCCCGGGGGGCCAAGAGACCCAGTACTTC. Amino acids: CASSPSPGGQETQYF.

V usage is TRBV2 and J usage is TRBJ2-1; 7 nucleotides match TRBD1. Germline CDR1 SNHLY, CDR2 FYNNEI. The V and J ends lost 2 bases and 4 bases, in that order; junction bases with no gene match: 2. This CDR3 spans 14 amino acids. This CDR3 reads CASSESQGYNEQFF. CDR3 nucleotide sequence: TGTGCCAGCAGTGAATCACAGGGGTACAATGAGCAGTTCTTC.

The table lists this clone with a count of one. This chain connects TRBV19 to TRBJ1-5; D is ambiguous. V lost 5 bases and J 3 bases, leaving 14 bases between the germline ends. The CDR3 length is 15 residues. Germline CDR1 reads LNHDA; CDR2 reads SQIVND (reference sequence). Written as DNA, the CDR3 is TGTGCCAGTAGTTCCCGTTTAGCAGACAATCAGCCCCAGCATTTT. Residues: CASSSRLADNQPQHF.

The V and J genes are TRBV5-1 and TRBJ1-1; the match to TRBD1 covers 8 bases. Germline V CDR1 and CDR2: SGHRS, YFSETQ. The CDR3 totals 14 residues. The trim removed 2 bases at V and 1 base at J, leaving 1 base unmatched. CDR3 coding DNA: TGCGCCAGCAGCTTCCAGGGGGCGAACACTGAAGCTTTCTTT. Translation gives CASSFQGANTEAFF.